The next 12 T cell receptor beta chains were all read from a single sample in a study of CD8+CD57+ T cells in acquired aplastic anemia. Template material for TCR beta VDJ and CDR3 profiling consisted of genomic DNA. MiXCR, applied by TCRdb to the reads, yields one record per CDR3 protein. The data contain roughly 190,000 distinct CDR3 sequences, 40% to 50% of them singletons. Flow cytometry had shown expanded CD8+CD57+ cells in the patients chosen for sequencing. Sequencing was done on a sample of sorted CD4+, CD8+, or CD8+CD57+ T cells (not recorded which) from PBMCs. The receptors derive from a human donor with aplastic anemia.

Many counts were recorded for this clonotype. V usage is TRBV7-3 and J usage is TRBJ2-3; D remains unclear. The CDR3 consists of 14 residues. Between the trimmed V and J ends, which lost 2 bases and 3 bases, there was a span of 9 bases. Per germline, CDR1 SGHTA and CDR2 FQGTGA. CDR3 sequence (DNA): TGTGCCAGCAGCTTAGGCGGAACAACAGATACGCAGTATTTT. Its protein product is CASSLGGTTDTQYF. Combining the CDR3 with reference TRBV7-3 and TRBJ2-3 gives the whole variable domain GAGVSQTPSNKVTEKGKYVELRCDPISGHTALYWYRQSLGQGPEFLIYFQGTGAADDSGLPNDRFFAVRPEGSVSTLKIQRTERGDSAVYLCASSLGGTTDTQYFGPGTRLTVL.

This clonotype was seen ten or more times. The V call is TRBV15, the J call TRBJ2-3, with 9 bases lining up with TRBD2. Per germline, CDR1 LNHNV and CDR2 YYDKDF (reference sequence). The length of the CDR3 is 17 residues. Trimming cost V 2 bases and J 2 bases; bases outside gene matches: 8. CDR3 bases: TGTGCCACCAGCAGACCTCGACTAGCGGCCAACACAGATACGCAGTATTTT. As protein: CATSRPRLAANTDTQYF. Looking up the rest from reference TRBV15 and TRBJ2-3 gives the full variable domain: DAMVIQNPRYQVTQFGKPVTLSCSQTLNHNVMYWYQQKSSQAPKLLFHYYDKDFNNEADTPDNFQSRRPNTSFCFLDIRSPGLGDTAMYLCATSRPRLAANTDTQYFGPGTRLTVL.

This clonotype was detected many times. V and J are TRBV19 and TRBJ1-2; D not certain. V was clipped by 2 bases and J by 6 bases, with 16 bases between them. The CDR3 contains 15 residues. Germline lookup yields CDR1 LNHDA and CDR2 SQIVND (reference sequence). The CDR3 region is CASSIINRRGHGYTF. Written as DNA, the CDR3 is TGTGCCAGTAGTATAATAAACAGAAGAGGCCATGGCTACACCTTC.

A few counts support this clonotype. A much bigger clone sits one base away, suggesting this may be a read error. The V and J genes are TRBV6-1 and TRBJ2-7; D not resolved. The CDR3 has 12 residues. CDR1 and CDR2 from the germline V gene are MNHNS and SASEGT. Trimming took off 7 bases at V and 0 bases at J, with 7 bases between the two ends. The CDR3: CASMAISYEQYF. In nucleotides, the CDR3 is TGTGCCAGCATGGCTATCTCCTACGAGCAGTACTTC.

The V call is TRBV7-8, the J call TRBJ2-7, with D perhaps matching TRBD1 or TRBD2 (5 bases each). This CDR3 has 17 residues. The V gene lost 1 base and the J gene lost 1 base, with 17 bases spanning the gap. Germline V CDR1 and CDR2: SGHVS, FQNEAQ. CDR3 sequence: CASSLVRAAGSSYEQYF. CDR3 nucleotides: TGTGCCAGCAGCTTAGTACGCGCGGCAGGGAGTTCCTACGAGCAGTACTTC.

J is TRBJ2-1 and V is TRBV2; no definite D call. Germline CDR1 and CDR2: SNHLY and FYNNEI. V was clipped by 6 bases and J by 8 bases, with 14 bases between them. This CDR3 spans 13 amino acids. The CDR3 loop reads CASSPPRGYEQFF. In DNA form, the CDR3 reads TGTGCCAGCAGCCCCCCCCGAGGTTATGAGCAGTTCTTC.

The CDR3 spells CASSLGVYEQYF. CDR3 sequence (DNA): TGTGCCAGCAGCTTAGGCGTTTACGAGCAGTACTTC. This chain connects TRBV7-9 to TRBJ2-7; D remains ambiguous. The V gene's germline CDR1 is SEHNR and CDR2 FQNEAQ (reference sequence). Trimming pared 1 base from V and 4 bases from J, leaving 5 bases between. This CDR3 spans 12 amino acids.

This clonotype was counted ten times or more. V is TRBV9 and J is TRBJ1-3; D unresolved. This CDR3 spans 11 amino acids. The germline V gene has CDR1 SGDLS and CDR2 YYNGEE. Trimming removed 2 bases at V and 8 bases at J, with 5 bases between. CDR3 in amino acids: CASSVEDTIYF. CDR3 nucleotide sequence: TGTGCCAGCAGCGTGGAGGACACCATATATTTT.

The rearrangement uses TRBV11-2 and TRBJ2-2, with TRBD2 identical over 12 bases. CDR1 is SGHAT and CDR2 is FQNNGV in the germline V gene. The length of the CDR3 is 18 residues. V lost 5 bases and J lost 2; bases outside the gene matches: 9. CDR3: CASSHGTSGYSNTGELFF. CDR3 nucleotide sequence: TGTGCCAGCAGCCATGGGACTAGCGGGTATTCCAACACCGGGGAGCTGTTTTTT.

This clonotype came up many times. The J gene is TRBJ2-7, the V gene TRBV3-1, with 9 bases fitting TRBD2. The CDR3 has 14 residues. V lost 4 bases to trimming and J lost 7 bases; unmatched junction nucleotides: 8. CDR1 and CDR2 (germline): LGHDT, YNNKEL (reference sequence). The CDR3 region is CASSLIAGAGEQYF. CDR3 sequence (DNA): TGTGCCAGCAGCCTTATAGCGGGAGCGGGGGAGCAGTACTTC.

This clonotype appeared many times. The J gene is TRBJ1-1, the V gene TRBV24-1; 10 bases are a match to TRBD1. The CDR3 spans 15 residues. Germline V gene lookup returns CDR1 KGHDR and CDR2 SFDVKD. The J segment lost 5 bases and the V segment lost 5 bases, leaving 7 bases of the junction unmatched. CDR3 amino acids: CATSGGTGVRTEAFF. The CDR3 bases are TGTGCCACCAGTGGGGGGACAGGGGTAAGAACTGAAGCTTTCTTT.

This clonotype was seen more than once but under ten times. V and J are TRBV7-2 and TRBJ2-3; D not resolved. Trimming took off 0 bases at V and 2 bases at J, with 3 bases between the two ends. In germline, CDR1 is SGHTA, CDR2 FQGNSA. CDR3 length: 13 residues. The CDR3 DNA follows: TGTGCCAGCAGCTTAGCTGTCACAGATACGCAGTATTTT. Residues: CASSLAVTDTQYF. The full variable domain, in which reference TRBV7-2 and TRBJ2-3 provide the parts outside the CDR3, is GAGVSQSPSNKVTEKGKDVELRCDPISGHTALYWYRQSLGQGLEFLIYFQGNSAPDKSGLPSDRFSAERTGGSVSTLTIQRTQQEDSAVYLCASSLAVTDTQYFGPGTRLTVL.